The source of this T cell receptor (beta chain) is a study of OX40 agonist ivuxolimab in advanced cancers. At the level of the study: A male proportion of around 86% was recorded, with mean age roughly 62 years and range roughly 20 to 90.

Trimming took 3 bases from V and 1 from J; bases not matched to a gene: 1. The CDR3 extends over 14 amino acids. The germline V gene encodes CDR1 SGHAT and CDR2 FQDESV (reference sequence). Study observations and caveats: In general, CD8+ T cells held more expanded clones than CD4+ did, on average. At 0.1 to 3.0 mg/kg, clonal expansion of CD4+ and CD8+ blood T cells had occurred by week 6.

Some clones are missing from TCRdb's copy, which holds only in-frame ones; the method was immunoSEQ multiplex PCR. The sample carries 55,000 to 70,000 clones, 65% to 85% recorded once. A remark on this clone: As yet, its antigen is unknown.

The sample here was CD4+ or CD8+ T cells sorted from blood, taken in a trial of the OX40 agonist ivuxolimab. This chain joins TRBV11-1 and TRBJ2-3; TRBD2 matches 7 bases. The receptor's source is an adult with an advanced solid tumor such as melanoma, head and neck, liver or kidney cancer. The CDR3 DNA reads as TGTGCCAGCAGCTTCCGGGGGGGCACAGATACGCAGTATTTT. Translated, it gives CASSFRGGTDTQYF.